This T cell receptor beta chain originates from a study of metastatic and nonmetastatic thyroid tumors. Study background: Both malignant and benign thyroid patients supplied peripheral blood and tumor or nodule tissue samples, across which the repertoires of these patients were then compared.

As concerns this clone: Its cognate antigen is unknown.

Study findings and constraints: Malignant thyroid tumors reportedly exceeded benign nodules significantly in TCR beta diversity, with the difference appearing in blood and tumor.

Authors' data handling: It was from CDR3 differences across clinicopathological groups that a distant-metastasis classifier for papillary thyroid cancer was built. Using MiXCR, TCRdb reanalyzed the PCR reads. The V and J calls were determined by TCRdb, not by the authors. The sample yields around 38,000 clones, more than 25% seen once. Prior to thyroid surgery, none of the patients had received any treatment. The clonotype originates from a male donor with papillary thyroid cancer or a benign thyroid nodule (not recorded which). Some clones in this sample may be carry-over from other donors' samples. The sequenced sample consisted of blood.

The CDR3 region is CSARTSTGTDTQYF. CDR3 in DNA: TGCAGTGCTAGAACGTCGACAGGCACAGATACGCAGTATTTT. The gene calls are TRBV20-1 and TRBJ2-3, with D perhaps TRBD1 (5 bases). Between the trimmed V and J ends, which lost 2 bases and 1 base, there was a span of 10 bases. Germline CDR1 reads DFQATT; CDR2 reads SNEGSKA (reference sequence). The CDR3 spans 14 residues.